This is a list of T cell receptor beta chains from one sample in a study of T cells after yellow fever vaccination. From the 5' RACE reads, TCRdb called clonotypes with MiXCR, one entry per CDR3 protein. The data hold about 180,000 distinct CDR3 sequences, with roughly 6.4% observed a single time. This sample comprised CD4+ T cells sorted from PBMCs, obtained on the day of the first yellow fever vaccination. These receptor sequences come from a man younger than 35 who received the YFV17D yellow fever vaccine. The CDR3 runs from the conserved cysteine through the conserved F or W. The D gene is left open where the match is weak. Rows may omit the clone size; those that give it use once, few, many or a size class.

>TRBJ1-3|-|TRBV7-3|-
TGTGCCAGCAGCTTAATGGGGACCGAGGATCCCATATATTTT
CASSLMGTEDPIYF
>TRBJ2-7|-|TRBV30|-
TGTGCCTGGAGTGTGGAGGTCGAGCAGTACTTC
CAWSVEVEQYF
>TRBJ2-3|-|TRBV5-1|many
TGCGCCAGCAGCTTGGTCCCCGGGGATACGCAGTATTTT
CASSLVPGDTQYF
>TRBJ2-3|-|TRBV6-5|many
TGTGCCAGCAGTTTAAACGGGGCCCAAGATACGCAGTATTTT
CASSLNGAQDTQYF
>TRBJ1-1|-|TRBV20-1|many
TGCAGTGCTCCAGGCCTATTGAACACTGAAGCTTTCTTT
CSAPGLLNTEAFF
>TRBJ2-2|-|TRBV19|-
TGTGCCAGTAGTGGCTCGGCAATGGGGACCGGGGAGCTGTTTTTT
CASSGSAMGTGELFF
>TRBJ1-5|TRBD1|TRBV7-2|many
TGTGCCAGCAGCCGGGACAGGGTCAATCAGCCCCAGCATTTT
CASSRDRVNQPQHF
>TRBJ2-3|-|TRBV3-1|-
TGTGCCAGCAGCCAAGCCCCCCCAGATACGCAGTATTTT
CASSQAPPDTQYF
>TRBJ1-2|-|TRBV28|many
TGTGCCAGCAGTTTATACCGGAGGGGCAGCTTCTATGGCTACACCTTC
CASSLYRRGSFYGYTF
>TRBJ2-3|TRBD2|TRBV6-5|few
TGTGCCAGCAGTTACCCGGGACTAGCGTCAGATACGCAGTATTTT
CASSYPGLASDTQYF
>TRBJ1-1|-|TRBV29-1|many
TGCAGCGTTCCCTTGTCGGACAACACTGAAGCTTTCTTT
CSVPLSDNTEAFF
>TRBJ1-6|-|TRBV14|many
TGTGCCAGCAGCGATAGGACAGCATACAATTCACCCCTCCACTTT
CASSDRTAYNSPLHF
>TRBJ2-1|TRBD2|TRBV3-1|few
TGTGCCAGCAGCCAAGGTGGTAGCGGGGGGCCTTACAATGAGCAGTTCTTC
CASSQGGSGGPYNEQFF
>TRBJ2-1|-|TRBV10-3|-
TGTGCCATCAAGGCCAGGGACTTGGAGAACAATGAGCAGTTCTTC
CAIKARDLENNEQFF
>TRBJ2-2|-|TRBV29-1|many
TGCACGGTCCACCTAAACACCGGGGAGCTGTTTTTT
CTVHLNTGELFF
>TRBJ2-1|-|TRBV20-1|-
TGCAGTGCTAGAGCGGCAGTGGGAGGAAATGAGCAGTTCTTC
CSARAAVGGNEQFF
>TRBJ1-4|TRBD1|TRBV6-2/TRBV6-3|many
TGTGCCAGCAGCCGGGGACAGCTTAATGAAAAACTGTTTTTT
CASSRGQLNEKLFF
>TRBJ2-5|TRBD2|TRBV5-5|few
TGTGCCAGCACCCGCCTGTTAGCGGGGTCGCAGGATAGGTACTTC
CASTRLLAGSQDRYF
>TRBJ1-1|-|TRBV6-2/TRBV6-3|-
TGTGCCATTTCTCAGGGCCGTGGTGAAGCTTTCTTT
CAISQGRGEAFF
>TRBJ1-6|TRBD1|TRBV20-1|many
TGCAGTGCCCCGCCAGGGGGCGGTTCACCCCTCCACTTT
CSAPPGGGSPLHF
>TRBJ1-5|-|TRBV12-3/TRBV12-4|many
TGTGCCAGCAGTACCTTAAATCAGCCCCAGCATTTT
CASSTLNQPQHF
>TRBJ1-2|-|TRBV6-1|-
TGTGCCATCCTCCTTGCGAACTATGGCTACACCTTC
CAILLANYGYTF
>TRBJ2-3|-|TRBV6-6|many
TGTGCCAGCAGCCGTCAGGATACGCAGTATTTT
CASSRQDTQYF
>TRBJ2-3|TRBD2|TRBV5-1|many
TGCGCCAGCAGCATCTGGACTAGCGGGGCCGGGGATACGCAGTATTTT
CASSIWTSGAGDTQYF
>TRBJ1-2|-|TRBV4-3|few
TGCGCCAGCAGCCACCAGGGCGGGCTCTATGGCTACACCTTC
CASSHQGGLYGYTF
>TRBJ2-1|TRBD2|TRBV28|many
TGTGCCAGCAGTTTAGGGTTGACTAGCGGGGGGAGGGATGAGCAGTTCTTC
CASSLGLTSGGRDEQFF
>TRBJ1-4|-|TRBV7-2|many
TGTGCCAGCAGCTTCGGCGGGGCCAACCCCGAAAAACTGTTTTTT
CASSFGGANPEKLFF
>TRBJ2-2|TRBD2|TRBV7-2|many
TGTGCCAGCAGCTTATCGCTAGCGGGGGGTTTTAACACCGGGGAGCTGTTTTTT
CASSLSLAGGFNTGELFF
>TRBJ2-3|-|TRBV7-8|-
TGTGCCAGCAGCGCCCGAGGCCGAGGGGGGGGCACAGATACGCAGTATTTT
CASSARGRGGGTDTQYF
>TRBJ2-1|-|TRBV5-1|few
TGCGCCAGCAGCTTAGGCCCTGAAGAGGGTGAGCAGTTCTTC
CASSLGPEEGEQFF
>TRBJ2-2|-|TRBV10-3|many
TGTGCCACCGGAGTCGACGGGGAGCTGTTTTTT
CATGVDGELFF
>TRBJ2-4|-|TRBV25-1|many
TGTGCCAGCAGTGTTCGGGAAATTCAGTACTTC
CASSVREIQYF
>TRBJ2-1|TRBD2|TRBV5-1|many
TGCGCCAGCAGCTTGGCTCCCCTAGCGGGGGTGTATAATGAGCAGTTCTTC
CASSLAPLAGVYNEQFF
>TRBJ2-3|-|TRBV4-3|-
TGCGCCAGCAGCCAAGCCCCGGGGGGCCGGGGAAACACAGATACGCAGTATTTT
CASSQAPGGRGNTDTQYF
>TRBJ1-4|-|TRBV20-1|few
TGCAGTGCCCCCGGCTGGGGGTTAACTAATGAAAAACTGTTTTTT
CSAPGWGLTNEKLFF
>TRBJ2-1|TRBD2|TRBV7-2|many
TGTGCCAGCAGCCCTACGTCGGGACTAGCAGGGAGTGGGTTCTTC
CASSPTSGLAGSGFF
>TRBJ2-3|-|TRBV24-1|many
TGTGCCACCAGCGCCTTTTGGGATACGCAGTATTTT
CATSAFWDTQYF
>TRBJ2-5|TRBD2|TRBV10-2|-
TGCGCCAGCAGGATAGCGGGGGGTATAGAGACCCAGTACTTC
CASRIAGGIETQYF
>TRBJ2-3|-|TRBV6-5|many
TGTGCCAGCAGTTACTCCCAGGTGCGATCAGATACGCAGTATTTT
CASSYSQVRSDTQYF
>TRBJ1-2|TRBD1|TRBV7-9|many
TGTGCCAGCAGCTTAGATGGGAACAGGGGTGGCTACACCTTC
CASSLDGNRGGYTF
>TRBJ2-1|-|TRBV10-2|few
TGCGCCAGCAGTGGGGGACGGGACAATGAGCAGTTCTTC
CASSGGRDNEQFF
>TRBJ2-1|-|TRBV6-4|-
TGTGCCAGCAGTGGGTCAGGGGGGGAACAGTTCTTC
CASSGSGGEQFF
>TRBJ2-2|-|TRBV9|many
TGTGCCAGCAGCGTAGCTTCTGGTACCGCCCGGGAGCTGTTTTTT
CASSVASGTARELFF
>TRBJ2-1|TRBD1|TRBV6-1|many
TGTGCCAGCACCGCGGCACAAACAGGGGTGGGTGAGCAGTTCTTC
CASTAAQTGVGEQFF
>TRBJ2-7|-|TRBV3-1|few
TGTGCCAGCAGCTACAGGGATTTGGGCGAGCAGTACTTC
CASSYRDLGEQYF
>TRBJ2-2|-|TRBV11-2|many
TGTGCCAGCAGCTTATCCAGGCACACCGGGGAGCTGTTTTTT
CASSLSRHTGELFF